The clone carrying this T cell receptor (beta chain) was seen a handful of times. Antigen: not known. The data stem from a study of CD8 T cells in ankylosing spondylitis. Study-wide results and limits: Blood of patients with ankylosing spondylitis appeared to be characterized by a TCR beta motif of several highly homologous variants. Disease-linked clones bore a CD8+ phenotype, appearing relatively rarely in peripheral blood.

In TCRdb, the 5' RACE reads were re-called with MiXCR into one record per CDR3 protein. Among 670,000 or so distinct CDR3 sequences, roughly 19% were seen once, and the ten largest hold about a fifth. The sample consisted of blood, either unsorted or a sorted T cell fraction (not recorded which). The TCR originated in a male donor with ankylosing spondylitis.

This chain's CDR3 is CSANIGGRGGELFF. CDR3 bases: TGCAGTGCTAATATCGGGGGCCGCGGCGGGGAGCTGTTTTTT. The V call is TRBV20-1, the J call TRBJ2-2; either TRBD1 or TRBD2 may fit D (6 bases each). There are 14 residues in the CDR3. Germline V lookup: CDR1 DFQATT, CDR2 SNEGSKA (reference sequence). Between the trimmed V and J ends, which lost 4 bases and 7 bases, there was a span of 16 bases.